These T cell receptor beta chains were read from a single sample in a study of T cell repertoires in cytomegalovirus infection. TCRdb passed the reads through MiXCR, listing each CDR3 protein once. This sample carries approximately 400,000 distinct CDR3 sequences, approximately 31% of them seen once, and the ten largest clones take about 13%. The sample consisted of PBMCs. These receptor sequences come from a human donor in good health (CMV status not recorded). Some clones in this sample may be carry-over from other donors' samples. Both conserved end residues are part of each CDR3. A D gene is named only where the DNA matches it firmly. Clone size is given for some rows only: seen once, a few or many times, or a class if the clone is expanded.

len	v_gene	j_gene	abundance	d_gene	CDR3aa	CDR3nt
16	TRBV7-4	TRBJ1-6	-	TRBD1	CASSDILGGQGSPLHF	TGTGCCAGCAGCGATATCTTAGGGGGACAGGGGTCACCCCTCCACTTT
13	TRBV7-3	TRBJ1-1	many	TRBD1	CASSLDDRGDAFF	TGTGCCAGCAGCTTAGATGACAGGGGTGATGCTTTCTTT
17	TRBV7-2	TRBJ1-2	many	-	CASSLVGTPGANYGYTF	TGTGCCAGCAGCTTAGTGGGGACCCCCGGCGCCAACTATGGCTACACCTTC
15	TRBV19	TRBJ1-1	-	-	CASSAQGRVNTEAFF	TGTGCCAGTAGTGCGCAGGGTCGGGTGAACACTGAAGCTTTCTTT
15	TRBV7-2	TRBJ2-2	few	-	CASSPRASNTGELFF	TGTGCCAGCAGCCCGCGGGCTTCGAACACCGGGGAGCTGTTTTTT
16	TRBV2	TRBJ1-2	once	TRBD1	CASSEALGTALSGYTF	TGTGCCAGCAGTGAAGCGCTGGGGACAGCCCTATCTGGCTACACCTTC
14	TRBV6-1	TRBJ1-2	-	-	CASSEFGISYGYTF	TGTGCCAGCAGTGAATTCGGTATATCCTATGGCTACACCTTC
14	TRBV5-1	TRBJ2-1	few	-	CASSLHQDYNEQFF	TGCGCCAGCAGCTTGCATCAGGACTACAATGAGCAGTTCTTC
16	TRBV10-3	TRBJ1-1	few	-	CAISDGRGSVNTEAFF	TGTGCCATCAGTGACGGCCGGGGGTCCGTTAACACTGAAGCTTTCTTT
14	TRBV28	TRBJ1-5	few	TRBD1	CASRETGDYGPQHF	TGTGCCAGCAGGGAGACAGGGGACTACGGGCCCCAGCATTTT
13	TRBV20-1	TRBJ1-2	-	-	CSASSGVNYGYTF	TGCAGTGCTAGTTCGGGGGTGAACTATGGCTACACCTTC
16	TRBV7-9	TRBJ1-6	few	-	CASSLGGGSWGSPLHF	TGTGCCAGCAGCTTAGGAGGGGGTTCCTGGGGTTCACCCCTCCACTTT
16	TRBV4-3	TRBJ2-5	-	TRBD2	CASSHVSGGASETQYF	TGCGCCAGCAGTCATGTTAGCGGGGGGGCTTCGGAGACCCAGTACTTC
15	TRBV7-9	TRBJ1-1	-	-	CASSLTPVTNTEAFF	TGTGCCAGCAGCTTAACACCCGTTACGAACACTGAAGCTTTCTTT
15	TRBV7-8	TRBJ1-5	-	-	CASSLTLDSNQPQHF	TGTGCCAGCAGCTTAACTCTAGACAGCAATCAGCCCCAGCATTTT
17	TRBV7-2	TRBJ2-1	many	TRBD2	CASSLAPPGTRNYEQFF	TGTGCCAGCAGCTTAGCCCCGCCCGGGACTAGAAATTATGAGCAGTTCTTC
16	TRBV14	TRBJ1-1	-	TRBD1	CASSQAGQAGVTEAFF	TGTGCCAGCAGCCAAGCAGGACAGGCTGGGGTAACTGAAGCTTTCTTT
16	TRBV4-3	TRBJ1-2	-	TRBD1	CASSPTGAGGVYGYTF	TGCGCCAGCAGCCCTACTGGGGCAGGGGGGGTCTATGGCTACACCTTC
15	TRBV7-9	TRBJ1-1	-	TRBD1	CASSLTTGGRTEAFF	TGTGCCAGCAGCTTAACGACAGGGGGAAGAACTGAAGCTTTCTTT
15	TRBV2	TRBJ2-5	-	TRBD1	CASRDRAWDQETQYF	TGTGCCAGCAGAGACAGGGCTTGGGACCAAGAGACCCAGTACTTC
15	TRBV28	TRBJ1-1	few	-	CASGLGPGTNTEAFF	TGTGCCAGCGGCCTAGGACCGGGGACGAACACTGAAGCTTTCTTT
13	TRBV4-1	TRBJ2-7	-	-	CASSQAPSYEQYF	TGCGCCAGCAGCCAAGCCCCCAGCTACGAGCAGTACTTC
13	TRBV7-2	TRBJ2-7	-	-	CASSSGAFYEQYF	TGTGCCAGCAGCTCGGGGGCGTTTTACGAGCAGTACTTC
17	TRBV7-2	TRBJ2-4	many	-	CASSLVGLSETENIQYF	TGTGCCAGCAGCTTAGTCGGACTAAGCGAAACCGAAAACATTCAGTACTTC
15	TRBV4-3	TRBJ2-3	few	-	CASSQDLLGPDTQYF	TGCGCCAGCAGCCAAGATCTTTTGGGCCCAGATACGCAGTATTTT
15	TRBV15	TRBJ1-2	-	-	CATSSTGSGAHGYTF	TGTGCCACCAGCAGCACAGGGTCAGGAGCGCATGGCTACACCTTC
14	TRBV11-2	TRBJ2-5	-	-	CASSQGTQQETQYF	TGTGCCAGCAGCCAGGGGACGCAGCAAGAGACCCAGTACTTC
14	TRBV19	TRBJ2-1	-	TRBD2	CASSMGTGGNEQFF	TGTGCCAGTAGTATGGGGACGGGGGGCAATGAGCAGTTCTTC
12	TRBV11-2	TRBJ2-1	few	-	CASSSAGDEQFF	TGTGCCAGCAGCTCGGCAGGGGATGAGCAGTTCTTC
14	TRBV28	TRBJ2-7	-	-	CASSPSGSSYEQYF	TGTGCCAGCAGTCCCAGCGGGTCTTCCTACGAGCAGTACTTC
18	TRBV7-2	TRBJ1-4	few	TRBD1	CASSSTEGAIMVGGKLFF	TGTGCCAGCAGCTCCACCGAGGGGGCTATTATGGTCGGCGGAAAACTGTTTTTT
17	TRBV29-1	TRBJ2-3	-	-	CSVARTAKAKTTDTQYF	TGCAGCGTCGCTAGGACTGCCAAAGCGAAAACCACAGATACGCAGTATTTT
14	TRBV6-5	TRBJ1-2	-	-	CASSSDITANGYTF	TGTGCCAGCAGCTCCGACATTACGGCCAATGGCTACACCTTC
13	TRBV6-1	TRBJ2-2	few	TRBD2	CASSKRGPGELFF	TGTGCCAGCAGTAAGCGGGGGCCCGGGGAGCTGTTTTTT
14	TRBV19	TRBJ2-2	-	-	CASSIAEWTGELFF	TGTGCCAGTAGTATAGCGGAGTGGACCGGGGAGCTGTTTTTT
14	TRBV7-2	TRBJ1-1	medium-sized	-	CASGGGPGHTEAFF	TGTGCCAGCGGGGGGGGGCCGGGGCACACTGAAGCTTTCTTT
20	TRBV12-3/TRBV12-4	TRBJ1-4	many	TRBD1	CASSRYSGTGTLGQGEKLFF	TGTGCCAGCAGTCGATACTCCGGGACAGGGACGTTGGGGCAGGGGGAAAAACTGTTTTTT